The 26 T cell receptor beta chains below were found in one sample sequenced in a study of T cell responses to AZD1222 COVID-19 vaccine. Produced via immunoSEQ multiplex PCR; TCRdb's table is partial and in-frame only. The repertoire has tens of thousands of clones, more than 65% of them found once; the top ten carry 20%. This material consisted of peripheral blood, taken on day 0 of MenACWY control vaccination. The receptors here all came from an adult in good health.

The chain is built from TRBV7-2 and TRBJ1-2; D gene ambiguous. Trimming cost V 1 base and J 8 bases, with 11 bases left between them. The germline CDR1 and CDR2 sequences are SGHTA and FQGNSA. The CDR3 consists of 13 residues. The CDR3 DNA reads as TGTGCCAGCAGCTTAGTACCCCCTCCCGGCTACACCTTC. It is translated as CASSLVPPPGYTF.

CDR3 nucleotide sequence: TGTGCCAGCAGCTTGGTGTTGGACACTGAAGCTTTCTTT. Residues: CASSLVLDTEAFF. This chain joins TRBV5-6 and TRBJ1-1; D is unclear. V dropped 0 bases and J dropped 3 bases, with 6 bases sitting between them. The V gene's germline CDR1 is SGHDT and CDR2 YYEEEE. CDR3 size: 13 residues. The full variable domain, its missing parts supplied by reference TRBV5-6 and TRBJ1-1, is DAGVTQSPTHLIKTRGQQVTLRCSPKSGHDTVSWYQQALGQGPQFIFQYYEEEERQRGNFPDRFSGHQFPNYSSELNVNALLLGDSALYLCASSLVLDTEAFFGQGTRLTVV.

This chain uses TRBV25-1 with TRBJ1-2; D is undetermined. Trimming cost V 1 base and J 6 bases, with 9 bases left between them. CDR1 and CDR2 (germline): MGHDK, SYGVNS. The CDR3 runs 13 residues. CDR3 sequence: CASSELTVDGYTF. The CDR3 region has the DNA TGTGCCAGCAGTGAATTAACAGTCGATGGCTACACCTTC.

The rearrangement links TRBV4-1 to TRBJ1-2, with D maybe TRBD1 (6 bases). Germline CDR1 reads MGHRA; CDR2 reads YSYEKL. The V end lost 3 bases, the J end lost 6 bases, and 17 bases lay between the germline ends. The CDR3 is 15 residues long. The DNA of the CDR3 is TGCGCCAGCAGCCACGGACAGCCGAAAAGTGATGGCTACACCTTC. Translated: CASSHGQPKSDGYTF.

The chain combines TRBV19 with TRBJ2-1; D gene uncertain. The CDR3 sequence is 14 residues long. Trimming shortened V by 3 bases and J by 3 bases, and 9 bases separated the two germline ends. The germline CDR1 and CDR2 sequences are LNHDA and SQIVND (reference sequence). CDR3 loop: CASSIAYYYNEQFF. The CDR3, as DNA: TGTGCCAGTAGTATTGCTTACTACTACAATGAGCAGTTCTTC.

This clone was counted only a few times. V and J are TRBV11-2 and TRBJ2-3; 9 nucleotides align to TRBD2. There are 16 residues in the CDR3. J lost 5 bases, V lost 0 bases, and 6 bases had no gene match. The germline CDR1 and CDR2 sequences are SGHAT and FQNNGV. The CDR3 loop reads CASSLDLGLAQDTQYF. The CDR3 DNA reads TGTGCCAGCAGCTTAGACCTCGGACTAGCGCAAGATACGCAGTATTTT.

The CDR3 bases are TGTGCCAGCAGTGAGACTAGCGGGGGATTCGAGCAGTACGTC. This gives the protein CASSETSGGFEQYV. This rearrangement joins TRBV6-1 to TRBJ2-7, with 12 nucleotides matching TRBD2. The trim removed 3 bases at V and 6 bases at J, leaving 3 bases unmatched. The CDR3 is made up of 14 amino acids. CDR1 is MNHNS, CDR2 SASEGT, per germline.

This clone was seen once. J is TRBJ1-1 and V is TRBV15; the D gene is possibly TRBD1 (5 bases). The CDR3 consists of 14 residues. Germline V gene data show CDR1 as LNHNV and CDR2 as YYDKDF (reference sequence). V lost 1 base and J 7 bases, leaving 13 bases between the germline ends. The CDR3 protein is CATSRGDGIGEAFF. DNA for the CDR3: TGTGCCACCAGCAGAGGGGACGGGATCGGTGAAGCTTTCTTT.

The J gene is TRBJ2-6, the V gene TRBV4-1; 8 nucleotides match TRBD1. The CDR3 extends over 16 amino acids. V lost 1 base, J lost 4 bases, and 3 bases stayed unmatched. In germline, CDR1 is MGHRA, CDR2 YSYEKL. CDR3 sequence: CASSQGQGAGANVLTF. Here the CDR3 DNA reads TGCGCCAGCAGCCAAGGGCAGGGGGCGGGGGCCAACGTCCTGACTTTC.

The chain links TRBV4-2 to TRBJ1-6; a possible D gene is TRBD1 (5 bases). The CDR3 is 15 amino acids. V lost 5 bases and J 7 bases, leaving 15 bases between the germline ends. Per the germline V gene, CDR1 is LGHNA and CDR2 is YNFKEQ. DNA for the CDR3: TGTGCCAGCAGCTTCGCAGGGCGAGGGAATTCACCCCTCCACTTT. Amino acid sequence: CASSFAGRGNSPLHF.

V is TRBV2 and J is TRBJ1-6; D is uncertain. V was pared by 6 bases and J by 4 bases, with 7 bases between. Germline values: CDR1 SNHLY, CDR2 FYNNEI. The CDR3 is made up of 13 amino acids. The DNA of the CDR3 is TGTGCCAGCAGCCCAAGGTATAATTCACCCCTCCACTTT. It translates to CASSPRYNSPLHF.

V and J are TRBV9 and TRBJ2-1; 9 nucleotides match TRBD2. This CDR3 is built from 16 residues. With 0 bases clipped from V and 7 bases from J, the junction kept 8 bases outside the gene matches. CDR1 and CDR2 (germline): SGDLS, YYNGEE. The CDR3 sequence: CASSVAVRGGQNEQFF. DNA for the CDR3: TGTGCCAGCAGCGTAGCGGTGCGGGGGGGCCAGAATGAGCAGTTCTTC.

The V gene is TRBV3-1 (or the pseudogene TRBV3-2), the J gene TRBJ2-7; D may match TRBD1 or TRBD2 (5 bases each). V was shortened by 3 bases and J by 6 bases, with 12 bases between the two germline ends. Germline V lookup: CDR1 LGHDT, CDR2 YNNKEL (reference sequence). The CDR3 runs to 13 residues. The CDR3 nucleotides read TGTGCCAGCAGCCACGGGGACGAGATCGAGCAGTACTTC. Its protein product is CASSHGDEIEQYF.

The chain uses TRBV9 and TRBJ1-1; 7 bases fit TRBD1. Losses at the gene ends were 4 bases for V and 8 bases for J; bases not matched to a gene: 14. Germline-derived CDR1 and CDR2 are SGDLS and YYNGEE. The CDR3 extends over 15 amino acids. The CDR3: CASSFRQGGGEEAFF. The CDR3 coding sequence is TGTGCCAGCAGCTTTCGACAGGGAGGTGGCGAAGAAGCTTTCTTT.

V and J are TRBV28 and TRBJ1-1; 8 positions agree with TRBD1. V dropped 4 bases and J dropped 11; count of bases not matched to a gene: 12. The germline gives CDR1 MDHEN, CDR2 SYDVKM. This CDR3 contains 14 residues. Written as DNA, the CDR3 is TGTGCCAGCAGTTCACCTCGGACAGGGTTAGAGGCTTTCTTT. It translates to CASSSPRTGLEAFF.

This clone was counted between two and nine times. This chain links TRBV4-1 with TRBJ2-6; D may correspond to TRBD1 or TRBD2 (5 bases each). Germline V CDR1 and CDR2: MGHRA, YSYEKL. V gave up 3 bases and J gave up 0 bases, with 18 bases separating them. This CDR3 comprises 19 residues. CDR3 residues: CASSHQFSGRRSGANVLTF. CDR3 bases: TGCGCCAGCAGCCATCAGTTTTCGGGACGACGCTCTGGGGCCAACGTCCTGACTTTC.

CDR3 sequence reads: CAWSGDGSNQPQHF. For the CDR3, the DNA is TGTGCCTGGAGTGGGGACGGTAGCAATCAGCCCCAGCATTTT. V is TRBV30 and J is TRBJ1-5; D possibly corresponds to TRBD1 (5 bases). V was cut by 1 base and J by 0 bases, with 7 bases left in between. The CDR3 extends over 14 amino acids. Per the germline V gene, CDR1 is GTSNPN and CDR2 is SVGIG (reference sequence).

The sample holds a few counts of this clone. The genes are TRBV10-3 and TRBJ1-5; D not resolved. V shed 0 bases and J shed 1 base, with 10 bases lying between them. The CDR3 runs to 16 residues. Germline CDR1 and CDR2: ENHRY and SYGVKD. CDR3 nucleotide sequence: TGTGCCATCAGTGAGTCCGGGCTGACCAGCAATCAGCCCCAGCATTTT. Protein: CAISESGLTSNQPQHF.

The chain has TRBV19 and TRBJ1-1; D is undetermined. Trimming took off 2 bases at V and 3 bases at J, with 7 bases between the two ends. CDR1 and CDR2 (germline): LNHDA, SQIVND (reference sequence). The CDR3 is 13 amino acids. The CDR3 DNA reads as TGTGCCAGTAGTATATCCGTAGACACTGAAGCTTTCTTT. Its protein product is CASSISVDTEAFF.

The chain has TRBV19 and TRBJ1-6; 10 bases map to TRBD1. Per germline, CDR1 LNHDA and CDR2 SQIVND (reference sequence). CDR3 length: 16 amino acids. The V gene end was trimmed by 3 bases and the J gene end by 9 bases; junction bases not matched to a gene: 8. The CDR3 spells CASSIRGGTGVSPLHF. The DNA for the CDR3 is TGTGCCAGTAGTATTCGGGGAGGGACAGGGGTTTCACCCCTCCACTTT. The whole variable domain, filled in from reference TRBV19 and TRBJ1-6, reads DGGITQSPKYLFRKEGQNVTLSCEQNLNHDAMYWYRQDPGQGLRLIYYSQIVNDFQKGDIAEGYSVSREKKESFPLTVTSAQKNPTAFYLCASSIRGGTGVSPLHFGNGTRLTVT.

This CDR3 is CAISESRGEAFF. In DNA form, the CDR3 reads TGTGCCATCAGTGAGTCGAGGGGGGAAGCTTTCTTT. The rearrangement links TRBV10-3 to TRBJ1-1, with TRBD1 as a possible D gene (6 bases). V lost 0 bases, J lost 8 bases, and 7 bases lay in between. Germline CDR1 is ENHRY and CDR2 is SYGVKD. This CDR3 is built from 12 residues.

The J gene is TRBJ2-5, the V gene TRBV6-5; a possible D gene is TRBD1 (5 bases). This CDR3 spans 13 amino acids. Trimming cost V 5 bases and J 1 base, with 8 bases left between them. Germline V gene lookup returns CDR1 MNHEY and CDR2 SVGAGI. In DNA, the CDR3 is TGTGCCAGCAGTACCCAGGGCCAAGAGACCCAGTACTTC. Translating it yields CASSTQGQETQYF.

The J gene is TRBJ2-2, the V gene TRBV5-1, with D unclear. Trimming took 4 bases from V and 1 from J, leaving 2 bases between them. Germline loops: CDR1 SGHRS, CDR2 YFSETQ. The CDR3 consists of 12 residues. The CDR3 sequence: CASSVNTGELFF. DNA of the CDR3: TGCGCCAGCAGCGTGAACACCGGGGAGCTGTTTTTT.

This chain connects TRBV6-2 or TRBV6-3 to TRBJ2-5, with D uncertain. The V end was cut by 6 bases, the J end by 7 bases, with 30 bases between. Germline V gives CDR1 MNHEY, CDR2 SVGEGT. The CDR3 totals 18 residues. CDR3: CASSPTHPNDILPTTQYF. DNA of the CDR3: TGTGCCAGCAGCCCTACTCACCCTAATGACATACTCCCAACGACCCAGTACTTC.

This clone was seen once. The chain couples TRBV28 to TRBJ2-5; 10 bases agree with TRBD1. The CDR3 spans 13 residues. CDR1 and CDR2 (germline): MDHEN, SYDVKM. Unmatched junction bases numbered 2, after V lost 6 bases and J lost 4 bases. DNA of the CDR3: TGTGCCAGCAGCCGGGACAGGGGAGAGACCCAGTACTTC. Translated: CASSRDRGETQYF.

This clone showed up just once. V gene TRBV29-1 combines with J gene TRBJ1-4; D may be TRBD1 (5 bases). V was shortened by 4 bases and J by 7 bases, with 10 bases between the two germline ends. This CDR3 has 12 amino acids. Germline V gene data show CDR1 as SQVTM and CDR2 as ANQGSEA. CDR3 sequence reads: CSVVQGGEKLFF. The CDR3 region has the DNA TGCAGCGTTGTCCAGGGAGGTGAAAAACTGTTTTTT.